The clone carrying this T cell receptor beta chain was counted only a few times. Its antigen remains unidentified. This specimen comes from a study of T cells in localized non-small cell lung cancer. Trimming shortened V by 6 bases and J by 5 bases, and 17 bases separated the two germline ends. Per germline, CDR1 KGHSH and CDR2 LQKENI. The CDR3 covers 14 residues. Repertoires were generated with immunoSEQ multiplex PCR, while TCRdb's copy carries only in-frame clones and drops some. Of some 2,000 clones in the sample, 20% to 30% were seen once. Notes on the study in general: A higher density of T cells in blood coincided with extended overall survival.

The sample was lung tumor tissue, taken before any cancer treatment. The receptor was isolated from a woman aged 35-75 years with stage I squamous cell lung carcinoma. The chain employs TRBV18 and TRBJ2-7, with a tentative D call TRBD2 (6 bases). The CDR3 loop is CASSRQRPGDEQYF. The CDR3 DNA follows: TGTGCCAGCTCGCGACAGAGGCCGGGGGACGAGCAGTACTTC.